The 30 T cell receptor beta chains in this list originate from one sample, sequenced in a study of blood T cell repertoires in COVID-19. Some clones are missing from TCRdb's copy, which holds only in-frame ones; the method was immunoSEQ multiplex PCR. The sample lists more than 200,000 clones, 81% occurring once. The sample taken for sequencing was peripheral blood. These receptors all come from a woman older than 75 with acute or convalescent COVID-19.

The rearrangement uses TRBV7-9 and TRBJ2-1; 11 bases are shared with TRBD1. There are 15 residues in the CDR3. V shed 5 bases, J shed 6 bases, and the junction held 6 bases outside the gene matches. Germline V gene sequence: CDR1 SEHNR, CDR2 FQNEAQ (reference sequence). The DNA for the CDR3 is TGTGCCAGCAGCCCACAGGACAGGGGGCTCAATGAGCAGTTCTTC. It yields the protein CASSPQDRGLNEQFF.

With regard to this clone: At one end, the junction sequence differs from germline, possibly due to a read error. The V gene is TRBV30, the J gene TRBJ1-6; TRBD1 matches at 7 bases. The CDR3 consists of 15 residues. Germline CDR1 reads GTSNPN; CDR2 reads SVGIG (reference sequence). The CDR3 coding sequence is TGTGCCTGGAGTTGGGACAGCTCCAATAATTCACCCCTCCACTTT. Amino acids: CAWSWDSSNNSPLHF.

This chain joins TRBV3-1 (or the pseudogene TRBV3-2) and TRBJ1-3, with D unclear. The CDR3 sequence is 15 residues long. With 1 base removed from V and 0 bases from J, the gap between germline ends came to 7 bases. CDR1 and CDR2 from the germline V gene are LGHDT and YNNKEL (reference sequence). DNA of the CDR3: TGTGCCAGCAGCCAAGGGGCAATCTCTGGAAACACCATATATTTT. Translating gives CASSQGAISGNTIYF.

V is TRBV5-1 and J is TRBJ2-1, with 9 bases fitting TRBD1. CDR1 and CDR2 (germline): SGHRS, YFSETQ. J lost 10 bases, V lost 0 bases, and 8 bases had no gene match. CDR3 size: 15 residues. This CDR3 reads CASSLAQGAISEQFF. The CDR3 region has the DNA TGCGCCAGCAGCTTGGCACAGGGGGCTATCAGCGAGCAGTTCTTC.

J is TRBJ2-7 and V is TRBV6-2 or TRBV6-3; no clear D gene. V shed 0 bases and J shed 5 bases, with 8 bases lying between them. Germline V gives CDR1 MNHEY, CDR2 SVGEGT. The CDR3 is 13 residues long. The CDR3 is CASSYSTPHEQYF. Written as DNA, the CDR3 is TGTGCCAGCAGTTACTCGACACCACACGAGCAGTACTTC.

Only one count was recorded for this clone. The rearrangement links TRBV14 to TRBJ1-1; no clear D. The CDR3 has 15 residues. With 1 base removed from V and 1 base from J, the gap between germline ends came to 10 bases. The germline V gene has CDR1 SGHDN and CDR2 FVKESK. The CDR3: CASSQALIENTEAFF. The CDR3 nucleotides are TGTGCCAGCAGCCAAGCGTTAATAGAGAACACTGAAGCTTTCTTT.

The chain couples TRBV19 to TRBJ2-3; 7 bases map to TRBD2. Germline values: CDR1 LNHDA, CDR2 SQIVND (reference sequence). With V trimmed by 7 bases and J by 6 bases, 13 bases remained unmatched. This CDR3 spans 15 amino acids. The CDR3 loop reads CASTSLAGVSDTQYF. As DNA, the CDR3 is TGTGCCAGTACCTCTTTGGCGGGAGTTAGCGATACGCAGTATTTT.

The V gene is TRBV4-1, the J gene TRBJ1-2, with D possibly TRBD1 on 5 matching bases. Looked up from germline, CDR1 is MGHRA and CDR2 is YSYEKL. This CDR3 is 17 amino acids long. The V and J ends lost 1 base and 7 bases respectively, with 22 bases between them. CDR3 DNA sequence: TGCGCCAGCAGCCAAGGTCTGGTCGGGGGAGCTAGGGCTGGCTACACCTTC. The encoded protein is CASSQGLVGGARAGYTF.

The CDR3 is CASNSQGARDTGELFF. The CDR3 coding sequence is TGTGCCAGTAATTCACAGGGGGCGCGAGACACCGGGGAGCTGTTTTTT. The genes are TRBV19 and TRBJ2-2, with 9 bases lining up with TRBD1. The CDR3 has 16 amino acids. The germline V gene encodes CDR1 LNHDA and CDR2 SQIVND (reference sequence). The ends lost 7 bases at V and 3 bases at J; junction bases unmatched: 9.

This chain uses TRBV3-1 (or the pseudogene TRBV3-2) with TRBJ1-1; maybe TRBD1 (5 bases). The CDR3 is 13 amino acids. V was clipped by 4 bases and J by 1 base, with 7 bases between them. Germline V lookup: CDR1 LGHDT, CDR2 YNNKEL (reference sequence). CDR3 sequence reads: CASSPGQNTEAFF. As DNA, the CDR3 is TGTGCCAGCAGCCCCGGACAGAACACTGAAGCTTTCTTT.

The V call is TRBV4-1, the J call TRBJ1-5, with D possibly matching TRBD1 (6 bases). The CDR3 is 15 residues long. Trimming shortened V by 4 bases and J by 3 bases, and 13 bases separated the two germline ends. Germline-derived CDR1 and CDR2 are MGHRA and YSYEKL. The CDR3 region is CASSLQGNDNQPQHF. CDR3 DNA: TGCGCCAGCAGCCTACAGGGTAATGACAATCAGCCCCAGCATTTT.

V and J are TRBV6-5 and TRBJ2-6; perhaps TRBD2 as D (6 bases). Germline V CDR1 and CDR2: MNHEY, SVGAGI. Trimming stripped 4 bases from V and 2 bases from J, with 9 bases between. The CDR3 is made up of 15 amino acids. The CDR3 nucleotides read TGTGCCAGCAGTTTCCTAGCGACTGGGGCCAACGTCCTGACTTTC. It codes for CASSFLATGANVLTF.

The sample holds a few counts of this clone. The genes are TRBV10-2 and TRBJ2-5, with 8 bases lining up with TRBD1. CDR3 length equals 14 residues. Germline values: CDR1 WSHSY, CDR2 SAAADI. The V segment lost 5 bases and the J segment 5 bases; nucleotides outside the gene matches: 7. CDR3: CASSWTGRRETQYF. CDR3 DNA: TGCGCCAGCAGTTGGACAGGGAGAAGGGAGACCCAGTACTTC.

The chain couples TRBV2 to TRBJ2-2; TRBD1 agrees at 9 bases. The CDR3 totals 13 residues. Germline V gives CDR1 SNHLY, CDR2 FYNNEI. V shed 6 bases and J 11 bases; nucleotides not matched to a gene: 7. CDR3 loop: CASSRGQGRELFF. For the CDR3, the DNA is TGTGCCAGCAGCCGGGGACAGGGCCGTGAGCTGTTTTTT.

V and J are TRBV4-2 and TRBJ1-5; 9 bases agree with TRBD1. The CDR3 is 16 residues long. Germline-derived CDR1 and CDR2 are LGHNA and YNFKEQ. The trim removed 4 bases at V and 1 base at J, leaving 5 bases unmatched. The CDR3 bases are TGTGCCAGCAGCCCACGAGGGACAGGGAGCAATCAGCCCCAGCATTTT. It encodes CASSPRGTGSNQPQHF.

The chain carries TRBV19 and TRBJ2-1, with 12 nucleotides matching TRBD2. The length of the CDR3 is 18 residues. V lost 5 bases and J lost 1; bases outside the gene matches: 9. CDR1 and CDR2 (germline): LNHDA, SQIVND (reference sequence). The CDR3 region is CASSASGRARGSYNEQFF. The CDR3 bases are TGTGCCAGTAGTGCTAGCGGGAGGGCCAGAGGGTCCTACAATGAGCAGTTCTTC.

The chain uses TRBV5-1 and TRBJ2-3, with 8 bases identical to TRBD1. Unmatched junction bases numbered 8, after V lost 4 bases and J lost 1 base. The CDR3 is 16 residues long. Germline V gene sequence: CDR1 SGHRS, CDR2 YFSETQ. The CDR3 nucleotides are TGCGCCAGCAGCGGAGGCAGGGGGCAGGGCACAGATACGCAGTATTTT. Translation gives CASSGGRGQGTDTQYF.

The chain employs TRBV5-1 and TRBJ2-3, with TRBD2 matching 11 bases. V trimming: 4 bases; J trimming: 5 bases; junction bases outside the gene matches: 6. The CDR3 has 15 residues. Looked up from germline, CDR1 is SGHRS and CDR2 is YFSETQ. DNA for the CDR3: TGCGCCAGCAGCCTCACTAGCGGGAGAGGAGATACGCAGTATTTT. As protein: CASSLTSGRGDTQYF.

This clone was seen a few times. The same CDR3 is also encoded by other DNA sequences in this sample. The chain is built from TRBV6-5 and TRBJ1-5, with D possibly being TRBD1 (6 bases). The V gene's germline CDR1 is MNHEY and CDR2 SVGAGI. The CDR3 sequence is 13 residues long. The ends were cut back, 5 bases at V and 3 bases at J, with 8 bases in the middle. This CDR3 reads CASSQGNNQPQHF. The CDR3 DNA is TGTGCCAGCAGTCAGGGGAACAATCAGCCCCAGCATTTT.

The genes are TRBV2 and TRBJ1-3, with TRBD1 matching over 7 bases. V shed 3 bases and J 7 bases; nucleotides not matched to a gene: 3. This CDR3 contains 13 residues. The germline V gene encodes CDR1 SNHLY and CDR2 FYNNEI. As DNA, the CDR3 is TGTGCCAGCAGTGAGTTACAGGGGAACACCATATATTTT. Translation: CASSELQGNTIYF.

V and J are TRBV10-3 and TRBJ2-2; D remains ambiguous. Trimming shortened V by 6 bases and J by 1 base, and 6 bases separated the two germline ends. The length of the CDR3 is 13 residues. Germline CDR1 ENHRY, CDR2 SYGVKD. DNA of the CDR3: TGTGCCATCAGGTTACAGAACACCGGGGAGCTGTTTTTT. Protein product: CAIRLQNTGELFF.

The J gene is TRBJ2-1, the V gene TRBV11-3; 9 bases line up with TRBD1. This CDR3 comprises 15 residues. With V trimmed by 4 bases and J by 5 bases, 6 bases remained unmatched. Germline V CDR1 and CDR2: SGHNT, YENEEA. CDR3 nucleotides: TGTGCCAGCAGCTGGGGGACAGGGTTCCACAATGAGCAGTTCTTC. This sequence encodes CASSWGTGFHNEQFF.

In nucleotides, the CDR3 is TGTGCCAGCGGCGCGGAGAGCTCCTACAATGAGCAGTTCTTC. Its translation: CASGAESSYNEQFF. The chain carries TRBV2 and TRBJ2-1; D not resolved. Germline V gene sequence: CDR1 SNHLY, CDR2 FYNNEI. The CDR3 sequence is 14 residues long. Deletions cut 8 bases from V and 0 bases from J, with 11 bases between.

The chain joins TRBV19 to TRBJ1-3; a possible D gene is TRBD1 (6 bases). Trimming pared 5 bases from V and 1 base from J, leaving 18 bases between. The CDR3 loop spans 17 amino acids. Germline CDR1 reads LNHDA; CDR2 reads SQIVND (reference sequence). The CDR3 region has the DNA TGTGCCAGTAGTCCCGAGGGGCGGGGGCGATCTGGAAACACCATATATTTT. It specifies CASSPEGRGRSGNTIYF.

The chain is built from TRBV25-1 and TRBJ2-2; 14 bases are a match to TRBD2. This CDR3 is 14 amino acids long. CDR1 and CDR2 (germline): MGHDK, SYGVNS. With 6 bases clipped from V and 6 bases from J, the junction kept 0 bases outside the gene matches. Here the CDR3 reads CASRGLAGAGELFF. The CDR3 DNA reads TGTGCCAGCAGGGGACTAGCGGGAGCCGGGGAGCTGTTTTTT.

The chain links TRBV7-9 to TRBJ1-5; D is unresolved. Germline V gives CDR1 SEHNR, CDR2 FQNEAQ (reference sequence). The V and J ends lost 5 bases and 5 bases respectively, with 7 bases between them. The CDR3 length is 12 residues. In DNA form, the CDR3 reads TGTGCCAGCAGCCGATCAGATCAGCCCCAGCATTTT. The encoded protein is CASSRSDQPQHF.

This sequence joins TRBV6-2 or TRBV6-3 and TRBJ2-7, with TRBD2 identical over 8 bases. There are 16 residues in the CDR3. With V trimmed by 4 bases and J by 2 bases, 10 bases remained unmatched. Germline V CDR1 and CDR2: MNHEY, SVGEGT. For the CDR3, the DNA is TGTGCCAGCAGTTGGGGTCGGGGGGGAGGCGCCTACGAGCAGTACTTC. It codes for CASSWGRGGGAYEQYF.

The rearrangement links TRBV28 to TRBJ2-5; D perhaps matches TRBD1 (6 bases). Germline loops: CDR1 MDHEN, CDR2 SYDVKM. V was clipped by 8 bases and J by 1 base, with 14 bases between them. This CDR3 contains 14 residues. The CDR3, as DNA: TGTGCCAGCTGGACGCAGGGGCGCCAAGAGACCCAGTACTTC. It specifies CASWTQGRQETQYF.

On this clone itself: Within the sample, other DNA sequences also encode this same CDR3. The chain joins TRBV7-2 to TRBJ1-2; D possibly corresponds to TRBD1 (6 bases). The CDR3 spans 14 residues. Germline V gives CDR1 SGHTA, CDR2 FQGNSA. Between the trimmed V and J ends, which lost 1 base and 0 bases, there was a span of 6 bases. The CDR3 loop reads CASSLGTANYGYTF. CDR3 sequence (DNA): TGTGCCAGCAGCTTAGGGACAGCTAACTATGGCTACACCTTC.

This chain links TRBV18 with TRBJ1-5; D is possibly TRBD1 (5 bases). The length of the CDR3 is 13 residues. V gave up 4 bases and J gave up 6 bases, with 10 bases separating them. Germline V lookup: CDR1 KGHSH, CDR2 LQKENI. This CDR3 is CASSQGFGQPQHF. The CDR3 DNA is TGTGCCAGCTCACAGGGGTTTGGTCAGCCCCAGCATTTT.